One T cell receptor beta chain is described in this entry. The data belong to a study of cytomegalovirus exposure and HLA in healthy donors. Both 60 Vbeta primers and 13 Jbeta primers went into the PCR. Some clones are missing from TCRdb's copy, which holds only in-frame ones; the method was immunoSEQ multiplex PCR. Of about 130,000 clones listed, 60% to 80% are singletons. Germline V CDR1 and CDR2: MGHRA, YSYEKL. The CDR3 loop spans 14 amino acids. V lost 5 bases and J lost 3, with 14 bases in between. The sequence was collected from a woman aged 60-75 years in good health and CMV-seronegative. This sequence joins TRBV4-1 and TRBJ2-7; possibly TRBD2 for D (5 bases). Specimen: PBMCs. The CDR3 is CASSAGLRGYEQYF. CDR3 nucleotides: TGCGCCAGCAGCGCCGGACTGCGTGGCTACGAGCAGTACTTC.